This passage covers 9 T cell receptor beta chains from one sample sequenced in a study of CD8+CD57+ T cells in acquired aplastic anemia. CD8+CD57+ cell expansion had been shown by flow cytometry in patients chosen for sequencing. Both TCR beta VDJ combination and CDR3 sequence profiling were carried out. Genomic DNA was the template for this profiling. TCRdb re-called the reads with MiXCR, one entry per CDR3 protein. Of approximately 170,000 distinct CDR3 sequences in the sample, 40% to 55% are singletons; the top ten hold 3% to 4%. The sample taken for sequencing was sorted CD4+, CD8+, or CD8+CD57+ T cells (not recorded which) from PBMCs. These receptors were taken from a human donor with aplastic anemia.

The chain has TRBV15 and TRBJ1-2; 7 nucleotides line up with TRBD1. CDR3 length: 16 residues. CDR1 and CDR2 (germline): LNHNV, YYDKDF (reference sequence). The V and J ends lost 4 bases and 8 bases, in that order; junction bases with no gene match: 16. The CDR3 nucleotides are TGTGCCACCAGCAAGTACAGGGGACTCTATGTTTGGGGCTACACCTTC. Translated: CATSKYRGLYVWGYTF.

This rearrangement joins TRBV11-3 to TRBJ2-3; tentative D call: TRBD2 (5 bases). The CDR3 is made up of 14 amino acids. Germline V gene data show CDR1 as SGHNT and CDR2 as YENEEA. The ends were cut back, 2 bases at V and 5 bases at J, with 11 bases in the middle. The CDR3 is CASSLTGWEDTQYF. Here the CDR3 DNA reads TGTGCCAGCAGCTTAACGGGGTGGGAAGATACGCAGTATTTT.

The chain carries TRBV5-4 and TRBJ2-1, with D maybe TRBD2 (7 bases). Germline V gene data show CDR1 as SGHNT and CDR2 as YYREEE (reference sequence). V was clipped by 1 base and J by 0 bases, with 8 bases between them. The CDR3 consists of 15 residues. CDR3 region: CASSLRGGSYNEQFF. As DNA, the CDR3 is TGTGCCAGCAGCTTGAGGGGGGGCTCCTACAATGAGCAGTTCTTC.

This chain joins TRBV7-9 and TRBJ1-6, with 8 positions matching TRBD1. Germline V lookup: CDR1 SEHNR, CDR2 FQNEAQ (reference sequence). V was clipped by 2 bases and J by 9 bases; unmatched bases: 6. The CDR3 spans 15 residues. The CDR3 bases are TGTGCCAGCAGCTTACAGGGGGCAGGGGTTTCACCCCTCCACTTT. The encoded protein is CASSLQGAGVSPLHF.

The count of this clonotype is one. The V gene is TRBV19, the J gene TRBJ2-1, with 7 nucleotides matching TRBD1. V lost 6 bases, J lost 3 bases, and 8 bases stayed unmatched. This CDR3 comprises 15 residues. Germline V gene sequence: CDR1 LNHDA, CDR2 SQIVND (reference sequence). Written as DNA, the CDR3 is TGTGCCAGTAGCCCCGCCGGGACAGACTACAATGAGCAGTTCTTC. Its protein is CASSPAGTDYNEQFF.

This clonotype has just one count. This chain connects TRBV2 to TRBJ1-2, with 11 positions matching TRBD1. CDR3 length: 15 residues. Germline CDR1 SNHLY, CDR2 FYNNEI. With V trimmed by 6 bases and J by 7 bases, 10 bases remained unmatched. The chain's CDR3 is CASRVDRGPYVGYTF. DNA of the CDR3: TGTGCCAGCAGAGTGGACAGGGGGCCCTATGTTGGCTACACCTTC.

The chain carries TRBV7-2 and TRBJ2-7, with 9 bases identical to TRBD2. Germline V gene lookup returns CDR1 SGHTA and CDR2 FQGNSA. Trimming cost V 5 bases and J 0 bases; bases outside gene matches: 5. This CDR3 has 15 residues. The DNA of the CDR3 is TGTGCCAGCAGCCCCGGCGGGGGGGGCTCCTACGAGCAGTACTTC. Translating gives CASSPGGGGSYEQYF.

This clonotype appeared many times. The rearrangement joins TRBV11-2 to TRBJ2-3; tentative D call: TRBD1 (6 bases). The CDR3 sequence is 13 residues long. The germline gives CDR1 SGHAT, CDR2 FQNNGV. Trimming took 0 bases from V and 12 from J, leaving 13 bases between them. The CDR3, as DNA: TGTGCCAGCAGCTTAGATTGGGACACCGGTCAGTATTTT. Residues: CASSLDWDTGQYF.

Remarks on this clonotype: A much more abundant neighbour one base away suggests this may be a read error. V and J are TRBV6-5 and TRBJ1-2; perhaps TRBD1 as D (6 bases). The CDR3 runs to 15 residues. The ends were cut back, 2 bases at V and 0 bases at J, with 10 bases in the middle. Looked up from germline, CDR1 is MNHEY and CDR2 is SVGAGI. CDR3 in amino acids: CASSYRTAPNYGYTF. For the CDR3, the DNA is TGTGCCAGCAGTTACCGGACAGCCCCTAACTATGGCTACACCTTC.